This T cell receptor (beta chain) was identified during a study of technical replicates of blood from a handful of donors. Libraries were prepared by immunoSEQ multiplex PCR; TCRdb keeps only in-frame clonotypes and omits some of them. The profile shows roughly 72,000 clones, about nine tenths of them singletons. Source material: T cells isolated from PBMCs. The sequence came from a human donor in good health.

The CDR3 region is CASNSGISGRRGTDTQYF. CDR3 DNA: TGTGCCAGCAATTCAGGAATTAGCGGGAGACGGGGCACAGATACGCAGTATTTT. The chain joins TRBV5-4 to TRBJ2-3; 9 bases are shared with TRBD2. This CDR3 region has 18 residues. V lost 6 bases, J lost 1 base, and 15 bases stayed unmatched. CDR1 and CDR2 (germline): SGHNT, YYREEE (reference sequence).